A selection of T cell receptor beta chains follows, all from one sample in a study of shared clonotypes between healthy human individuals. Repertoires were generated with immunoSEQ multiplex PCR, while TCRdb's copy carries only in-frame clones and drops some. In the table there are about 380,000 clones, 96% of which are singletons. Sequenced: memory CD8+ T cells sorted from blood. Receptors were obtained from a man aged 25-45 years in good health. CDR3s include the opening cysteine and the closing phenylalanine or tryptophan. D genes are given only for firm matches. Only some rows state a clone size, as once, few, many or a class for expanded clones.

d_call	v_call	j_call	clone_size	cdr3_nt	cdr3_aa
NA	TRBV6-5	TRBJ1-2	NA	TGTGCCAGCAGTTTACATGAAAACTATGGCTACACCTTC	CASSLHENYGYTF
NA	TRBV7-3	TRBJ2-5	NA	TGTGCCAGCAGCTTAGGCGGGACTCAAGAGACCCAGTACTTC	CASSLGGTQETQYF
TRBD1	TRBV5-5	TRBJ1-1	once	TGTGCCAGCAGCTTGACGGCCCGGGACAGGGGTCAATATACTGAAGCTTTCTTT	CASSLTARDRGQYTEAFF
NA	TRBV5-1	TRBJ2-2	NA	TGCGCCAGCAGCTTTTACATAGCCGGGGAGCTGTTTTTT	CASSFYIAGELFF
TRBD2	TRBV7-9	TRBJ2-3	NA	TGTGCCAGCAGCTTCCGTCGCCTAGCGGGAGGGCAAGGCACAGATACGCAGTATTTT	CASSFRRLAGGQGTDTQYF
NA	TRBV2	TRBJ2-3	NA	TGTGCCAGCAGTGAAATGTTGACCACTACGCAGTATTTT	CASSEMLTTTQYF
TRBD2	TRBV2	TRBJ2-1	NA	TGTGCCAGCAGTGAAATGAGGGCGGGGGGGCAGTTCTTC	CASSEMRAGGQFF
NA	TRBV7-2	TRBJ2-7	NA	TGTGCCAGCAGCTTAGGGGGACTTCTATCCTACGAGCAGTACTTC	CASSLGGLLSYEQYF
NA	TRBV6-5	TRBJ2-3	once	TGTGCCAGCAGGGGCGGGACTAGCACAGATACGCAGTATTTT	CASRGGTSTDTQYF
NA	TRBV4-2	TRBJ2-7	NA	TGTGCCAGCAGCCAATCGGATCGGACAGGGAGGGACGAGCAGTACTTC	CASSQSDRTGRDEQYF
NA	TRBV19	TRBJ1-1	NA	TGTGCCAGTAGTATCGCGGCGGGGGACACTGAAGCTTTCTTT	CASSIAAGDTEAFF
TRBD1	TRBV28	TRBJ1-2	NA	TGTGCCAGCAGTTCCCCCACAGGGGAAGGAGGCTACACCTTC	CASSSPTGEGGYTF
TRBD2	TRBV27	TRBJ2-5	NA	TGTGCCAGCAGTTGGGGCGGGAGTGGAGAGACCCAGTACTTC	CASSWGGSGETQYF
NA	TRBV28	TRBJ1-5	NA	TGTGCCAGCAGTTTTAATCACATTCGGAGGGGGGATCAGCCCCAGCATTTT	CASSFNHIRRGDQPQHF
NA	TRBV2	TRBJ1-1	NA	TGTGCCATAAGGACAGTCCCTGCCGTAAACACTGAAGCTTTCTTT	CAIRTVPAVNTEAFF
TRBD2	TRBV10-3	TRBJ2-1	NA	TGTGCCATCAGTGGGGTTAGCGGGGGTCTGAATGAGCAGTTCTTC	CAISGVSGGLNEQFF
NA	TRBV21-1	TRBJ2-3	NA	TGTGCCAGCAGCAAAAGGGACAGCACAGATACGCAGTATTTT	CASSKRDSTDTQYF
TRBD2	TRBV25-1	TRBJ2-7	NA	TGTGCCAGCAGTAGGGAGGTTTTAGCGGGTTTCACCTACGAGCAGTACTTC	CASSREVLAGFTYEQYF
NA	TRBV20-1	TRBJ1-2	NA	TGCAGGGGGGATGGCTACACCTTC	CRGDGYTF
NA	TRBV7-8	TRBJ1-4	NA	TGTGCCAGCAGCCCATCACAGGGAGTCGGGGAAAAACTGTTTTTT	CASSPSQGVGEKLFF
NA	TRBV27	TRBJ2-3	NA	TGTGCCAGCAGCCCCTCCTTCGCGGGCCGCACAGATACGCAGTATTTT	CASSPSFAGRTDTQYF
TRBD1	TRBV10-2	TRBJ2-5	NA	TGCGCCAGCAGGGAGATAGGACAGGCTGGGACCCAGTACTTC	CASREIGQAGTQYF
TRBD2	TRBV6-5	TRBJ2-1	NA	TGTGCCAGCAGTGGGACTAGCGGGAGAATCTATGAGCAGTTCTTC	CASSGTSGRIYEQFF
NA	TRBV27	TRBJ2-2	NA	TGTGCCAGCAGTTTATCGAGGCGGGTAGCGGAAAACACCGGGGAGCTGTTTTTT	CASSLSRRVAENTGELFF
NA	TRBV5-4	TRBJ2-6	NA	TGTGCCAGCAGCCTCCTCCCCCTAGCGTCTGGGGCCAACGTCCTGACTTTC	CASSLLPLASGANVLTF
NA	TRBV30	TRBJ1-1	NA	TGTGCCTGGAGTGTTAAGGTAAAAGCTTTCTTT	CAWSVKVKAFF
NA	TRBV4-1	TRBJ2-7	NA	TGCGCCAGCAGCCACAGGGGTGGCTACGAGCAGTACTTC	CASSHRGGYEQYF
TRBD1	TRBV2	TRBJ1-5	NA	TGTGCCAGCAGTTGGGACAGGGCCCAGCCCCAGCATTTT	CASSWDRAQPQHF
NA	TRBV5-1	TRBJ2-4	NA	TGCGCCAGCAGCTTGGACTTAGCCAAAAACATTCAGTACTTC	CASSLDLAKNIQYF
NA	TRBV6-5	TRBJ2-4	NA	TGTGCCAGCAGGAACCGACAGAACAAAAACATTCAGTACTTC	CASRNRQNKNIQYF
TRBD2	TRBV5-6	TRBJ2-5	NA	TGTGCCAGCAGCTTGGGGTACACTAGCGGCCCCGGGTACGCCCAGTACTTC	CASSLGYTSGPGYAQYF
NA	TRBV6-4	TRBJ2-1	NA	TGTGCCAGCAGTGACAGGGGTTCCTACAATGAGCAGTTCTTC	CASSDRGSYNEQFF
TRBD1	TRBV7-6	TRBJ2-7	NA	TGTGCCAGCAGCCGGACAGGGAACTACGAGCAGTACTTC	CASSRTGNYEQYF
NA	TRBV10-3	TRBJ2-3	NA	TGTGCCATCAGTGAGCGCACAGATACGCAGTATTTT	CAISERTDTQYF
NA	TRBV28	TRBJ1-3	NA	TGTGCCAGCAGTTTTGACGGTCGAAACACCATATATTTT	CASSFDGRNTIYF
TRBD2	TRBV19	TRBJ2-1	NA	TGTGCCAGTAAGAGGACTAGCGTCAACAATGAGCAGTTCTTC	CASKRTSVNNEQFF
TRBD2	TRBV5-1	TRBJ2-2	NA	TGCGCCAGCAGCTCTAGCGGGATCACCGGGGAGCTGTTTTTT	CASSSSGITGELFF
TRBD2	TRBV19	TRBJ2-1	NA	TGTGCCAGTAGTGAACTAGCGGGACTCGACAATGAGCAGTTCTTC	CASSELAGLDNEQFF
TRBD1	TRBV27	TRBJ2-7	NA	TGTGCCAGCAGTTATATTGACAGGGGACGATACGAGCAGTACTTC	CASSYIDRGRYEQYF
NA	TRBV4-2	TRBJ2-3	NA	TGTGCCAGCAGCCAAGACCCCCAGCGGACTAGCACAGATACGCAGTATTTT	CASSQDPQRTSTDTQYF
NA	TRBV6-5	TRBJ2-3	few	TGTGCCAGCAGTTTAACTAGCACAGATACGCAGTATTTT	CASSLTSTDTQYF
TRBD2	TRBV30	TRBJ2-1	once	TGTGCCTGGAGGTCCCAGACTAGCGGGAGATGGGGTGAGCAGTTCTTC	CAWRSQTSGRWGEQFF
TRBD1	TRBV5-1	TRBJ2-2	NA	TGCGCCAGCAGCCAACAGACAGGGGCCACCGGGGAGCTGTTTTTT	CASSQQTGATGELFF
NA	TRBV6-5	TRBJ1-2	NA	TGTGCCAGCAGTTACTCGACCCAGGGTGGCTACACCTTC	CASSYSTQGGYTF
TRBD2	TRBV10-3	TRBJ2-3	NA	TGTGCCATCAGTGACCCACTAGCGGGAAGCACAGATACGCAGTATTTT	CAISDPLAGSTDTQYF
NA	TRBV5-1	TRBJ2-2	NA	TGCGCCAGCAGCTTAGCTGGATCGAACACCGGGGAGCTGTTTTTT	CASSLAGSNTGELFF
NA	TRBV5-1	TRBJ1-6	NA	TGCGCCAGCAGCCCGCGTTTAGGCGACGGGAGAGGAACCCTCCACTTT	CASSPRLGDGRGTLHF
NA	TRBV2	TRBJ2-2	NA	TGTGCCAGCAGTGAAGGGCGCGGACAGACCGGGGAGCTGTTTTTT	CASSEGRGQTGELFF
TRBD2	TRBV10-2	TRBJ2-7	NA	TGCGCCAGCAGTGAGAATTCCCCGAGCGGGACCTACGAGCAGTACTTC	CASSENSPSGTYEQYF
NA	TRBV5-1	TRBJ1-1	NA	TGCGCCAGCAGCTTGGTGATCAGCAGTAAGACTGAAGCTTTCTTT	CASSLVISSKTEAFF
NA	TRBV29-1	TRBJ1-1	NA	TGCAGCGTTGAAAGAGTGTCAGTGGAAGCTTTCTTT	CSVERVSVEAFF
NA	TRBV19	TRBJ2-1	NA	TGTGCCAGTAGTATAGATCTCTGGGGTAGCGTCTCCTACAATGAGCAGTTCTTC	CASSIDLWGSVSYNEQFF
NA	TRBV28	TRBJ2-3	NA	TGTGCCAGCAGTTCCTCAAGACGGTTCACAGATACGCAGTATTTT	CASSSSRRFTDTQYF